These 5 T cell receptor beta chains share one sample of origin, sequenced in a study of blood T cells in healthy people across ages. For the second PCR, which ran for roughly 6 to 12 cycles, a sample-barcoded 5' primer and a J-beta primer mix were used. TCRdb reprocessed the 5' RACE reads via MiXCR and lists one record per CDR3 protein. This sample yields fewer than 2,000,000 distinct CDR3 sequences, of which approximately 40% are seen a single time; around 23% belongs to the top ten. The material sequenced was blood. Every receptor here comes from a human donor in good health.

This clonotype was counted only a few times. In nucleotides, the CDR3 is TGCAGCGTTGACGGGGCCGCGGGGTTAGAGCAGTACTTC. Translation: CSVDGAAGLEQYF. The chain joins TRBV29-1 to TRBJ2-5; a possible D gene is TRBD2 (6 bases). The germline V gene encodes CDR1 SQVTM and CDR2 ANQGSEA. V dropped 3 bases and J dropped 11 bases, with 19 bases sitting between them. This CDR3 is built from 13 residues.

The J gene is TRBJ2-5, the V gene TRBV5-5; D is unclear. This CDR3 has 14 amino acids. Germline assignment: CDR1 SGHKS and CDR2 YYEKEE (reference sequence). The V gene lost 0 bases and the J gene lost 5 bases, with 11 bases spanning the gap. The CDR3 DNA reads as TGTGCCAGCAGCTTGGTGCTGCTGGGGGAGACCCAGTACTTC. This encodes CASSLVLLGETQYF.

In this sample, this clonotype turned up many times. This chain joins TRBV10-3 and TRBJ2-5; tentatively, D is TRBD2 (5 bases). Per germline, CDR1 ENHRY and CDR2 SYGVKD. Trimming took 6 bases from V and 2 from J, leaving 10 bases between them. CDR3 length: 13 residues. CDR3 in amino acids: CAIRDGIQETQYF. The CDR3 bases are TGTGCCATCAGAGACGGGATACAAGAGACCCAGTACTTC.

This clonotype was picked up a small number of times. The chain joins TRBV28 to TRBJ1-6; a weak D match, TRBD1 (5 bases). The germline V gene encodes CDR1 MDHEN and CDR2 SYDVKM. V shed 6 bases and J shed 7 bases, with 19 bases lying between them. The CDR3 totals 16 residues. CDR3 amino acids: CASSLTRKGVNSPLHF. In DNA form, the CDR3 reads TGTGCCAGCAGCTTGACCCGGAAAGGGGTGAATTCACCCCTCCACTTT.

V gene TRBV7-3 combines with J gene TRBJ2-1; TRBD1 matches 9 bases. Germline loops: CDR1 SGHTA, CDR2 FQGTGA. CDR3 length equals 15 residues. Trimming removed 6 bases from V and 2 bases from J; junction bases left unmatched: 5. DNA of the CDR3: TGTGCCAGCAGTTCAGGGACAGGGACCTACAATGAGCAGTTCTTC. Translation: CASSSGTGTYNEQFF.